The clone carrying this TCR beta chain turned up a few times. The data belong to a study of cytomegalovirus exposure and HLA in healthy donors. The ends were cut back, 4 bases at V and 5 bases at J, with 16 bases in the middle. The CDR3 has 14 amino acids. Germline assignment: CDR1 SGHDT and CDR2 YYEEEE. Primers included in the PCR were 60 Vbeta and 13 Jbeta primers. Clones were sequenced by immunoSEQ multiplex PCR, and TCRdb holds only the in-frame ones, with some missing. The sample contains about 150,000 clones, around 68% of which appear only once. This clonotype was obtained from a man aged 25 to 40 in good health and CMV-seronegative. Sequenced input: PBMCs. The chain has TRBV5-6 and TRBJ2-7; D remains ambiguous. As DNA, the CDR3 is TGTGCCAGCAGCCCCGACCAACTAAGAGACGAGCAGTACTTC. Its translation: CASSPDQLRDEQYF. The full variable domain, rest sourced from reference TRBV5-6 and TRBJ2-7, is DAGVTQSPTHLIKTRGQQVTLRCSPKSGHDTVSWYQQALGQGPQFIFQYYEEEERQRGNFPDRFSGHQFPNYSSELNVNALLLGDSALYLCASSPDQLRDEQYFGPGTRLTVT.